This T cell receptor (beta chain) came from a study of T cell responses to AZD1222 COVID-19 vaccine. Per germline, CDR1 SGDLS and CDR2 YYNGEE. Deletions cut 4 bases from V and 2 bases from J, with 11 bases between. The CDR3 runs to 14 residues. Assay: immunoSEQ multiplex PCR; the TCRdb copy retains only in-frame clones and omits some. The sample yields roughly 150,000 clones, approximately 85% seen once. The chain recombines TRBV9 with TRBJ2-3, with D tentatively TRBD2 (6 bases). Sequences were derived from peripheral blood, sampled on day 0 of AZD1222 vaccination. This clonotype was sampled from an adult in good health. The CDR3 spells CASSMGLTTDTQYF. The CDR3 DNA reads TGTGCCAGCAGCATGGGACTTACCACAGATACGCAGTATTTT.